This paragraph covers one TCR beta chain sequence. Its antigen remains unidentified. The same CDR3 also results from other DNA sequences found in this sample. In germline, CDR1 is SGHTA, CDR2 FQGNSA. CDR3 length: 15 residues. The ends lost 2 bases at V and 0 bases at J; junction bases unmatched: 2. The data stem from a study of cytomegalovirus exposure and HLA in healthy donors. Study-level findings and limits: CMV serostatus was the sole immune exposure information available. Roughly uniform depth of sequencing across donors was assumed in presence/absence analyses. Later on, analysis showed that most CMV-associated TCR beta chains appeared to be HLA-restricted.

PCR employed 60 Vbeta and 13 Jbeta primers. Libraries were prepared by immunoSEQ multiplex PCR; TCRdb keeps only in-frame clonotypes and omits some of them. The table has approximately 220,000 clones, nearly 80% seen once. The chain joins TRBV7-2 to TRBJ2-7; the match to TRBD2 covers 9 bases. This TCR derives from a male donor in good health and CMV-seronegative. Input material: PBMCs. The CDR3 reads CASSLSGGSSYEQYF. CDR3 nucleotide sequence: TGTGCCAGCAGCTTAAGCGGGGGGTCCTCCTACGAGCAGTACTTC.